This T cell receptor (beta chain) was sequenced in a study of T cells after yellow fever vaccination. Study conclusions and caveats: Boosting was followed by the reappearance of most primary-vaccination clones (96% CD4, about 90% CD8).

V trimming: 7 bases; J trimming: 4 bases; junction bases outside the gene matches: 6. Per germline, CDR1 SQVTM and CDR2 ANQGSEA. CDR3 size: 13 residues. The TCR cDNA carried a universal primer site and UMIs from 5'RACE template switching. TCRdb redid the calling of the 5' RACE reads with MiXCR, one entry per CDR3 protein. This table has hundreds of thousands of distinct CDR3 sequences, 10% to 15% appearing once. On this clonotype itself: The antigen is unknown.

V gene TRBV29-1 combines with J gene TRBJ1-2, with 10 bases matching TRBD1. This sample comprised PBMCs, obtained on the day of the yellow fever booster vaccination. This TCR was sampled from a man aged 25 to 45 who received the YFV17D yellow fever vaccine. The DNA for the CDR3 is TGCAGCGCCCCCCGACAGGGGGCCTATGGCTACACCTTC. Translated, it gives CSAPRQGAYGYTF.